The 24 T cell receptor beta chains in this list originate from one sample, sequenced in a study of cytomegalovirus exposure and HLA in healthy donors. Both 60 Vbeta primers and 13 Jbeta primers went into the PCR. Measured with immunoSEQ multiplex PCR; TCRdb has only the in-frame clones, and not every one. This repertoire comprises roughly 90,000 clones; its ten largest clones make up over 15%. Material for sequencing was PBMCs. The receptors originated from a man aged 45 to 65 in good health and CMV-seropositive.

CDR3 DNA: TGCAGCGTTGTGAGAACAGGGGGCACTGAAGCTTTCTTT. Translation gives CSVVRTGGTEAFF. J is TRBJ1-1 and V is TRBV29-1; 8 nucleotides match TRBD1. J lost 4 bases, V lost 4 bases, and 5 bases had no gene match. The CDR3 is 13 amino acids. CDR1 SQVTM and CDR2 ANQGSEA come from the germline V gene.

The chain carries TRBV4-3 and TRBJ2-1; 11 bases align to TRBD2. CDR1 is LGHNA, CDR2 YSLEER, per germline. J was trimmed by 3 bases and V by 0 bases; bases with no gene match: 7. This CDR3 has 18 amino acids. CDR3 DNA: TGCGCCAGCAGCCAAGATACCCCTCTAGCGGGGGGCTACAATGAGCAGTTCTTC. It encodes CASSQDTPLAGGYNEQFF.

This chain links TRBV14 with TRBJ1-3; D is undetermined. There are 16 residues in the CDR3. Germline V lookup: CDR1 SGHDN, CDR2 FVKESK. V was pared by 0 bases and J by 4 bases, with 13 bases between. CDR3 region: CASSQDQNRKGNTIYF. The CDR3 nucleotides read TGTGCCAGCAGCCAAGACCAGAATCGAAAAGGAAACACCATATATTTT.

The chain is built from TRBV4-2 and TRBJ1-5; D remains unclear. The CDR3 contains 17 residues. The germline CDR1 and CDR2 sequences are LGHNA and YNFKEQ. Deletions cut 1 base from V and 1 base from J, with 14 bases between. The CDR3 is CASSQVLGKGSNQPQHF. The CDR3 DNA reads TGTGCCAGCAGCCAAGTTCTCGGGAAGGGAAGCAATCAGCCCCAGCATTTT.

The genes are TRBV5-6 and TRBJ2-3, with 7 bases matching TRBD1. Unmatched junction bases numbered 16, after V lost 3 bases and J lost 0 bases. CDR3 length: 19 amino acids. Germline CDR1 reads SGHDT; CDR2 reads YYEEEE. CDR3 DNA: TGTGCCAGCAGCTCAACAGGGGTGTTTCTGGGAGATAGCACAGATACGCAGTATTTT. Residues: CASSSTGVFLGDSTDTQYF.

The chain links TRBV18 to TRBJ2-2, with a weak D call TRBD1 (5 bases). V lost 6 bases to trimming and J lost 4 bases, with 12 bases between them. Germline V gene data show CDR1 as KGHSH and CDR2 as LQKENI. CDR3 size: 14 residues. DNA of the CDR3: TGTGCCAGCTCTGTTGGGGCACGCACCGGGGAGCTGTTTTTT. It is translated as CASSVGARTGELFF.

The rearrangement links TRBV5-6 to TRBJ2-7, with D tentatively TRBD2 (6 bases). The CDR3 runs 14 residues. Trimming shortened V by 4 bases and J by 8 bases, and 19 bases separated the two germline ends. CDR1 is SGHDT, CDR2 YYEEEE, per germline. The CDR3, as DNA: TGTGCCAGCAGCCTCTCACGAGGGGCGGGACAGCAGTACGTC. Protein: CASSLSRGAGQQYV.

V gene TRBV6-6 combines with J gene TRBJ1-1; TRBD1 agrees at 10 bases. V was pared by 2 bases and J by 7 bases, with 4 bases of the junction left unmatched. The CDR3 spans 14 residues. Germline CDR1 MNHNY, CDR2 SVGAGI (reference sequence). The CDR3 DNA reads TGTGCCAGCAGTTACCCGACAGGGGGCTTTGAAGCTTTCTTT. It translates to CASSYPTGGFEAFF.

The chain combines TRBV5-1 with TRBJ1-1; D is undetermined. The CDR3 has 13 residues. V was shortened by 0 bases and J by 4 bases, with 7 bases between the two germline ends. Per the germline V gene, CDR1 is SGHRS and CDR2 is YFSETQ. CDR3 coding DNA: TGCGCCAGCAGCTTGGTACGGGTCACTGAAGCTTTCTTT. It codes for CASSLVRVTEAFF.

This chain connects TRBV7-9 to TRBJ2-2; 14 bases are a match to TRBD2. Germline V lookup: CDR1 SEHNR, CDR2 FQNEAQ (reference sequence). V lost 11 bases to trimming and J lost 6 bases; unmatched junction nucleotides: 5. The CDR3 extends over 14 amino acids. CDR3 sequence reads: CARGLAGVPGELFF. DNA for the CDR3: TGTGCCCGGGGACTAGCGGGAGTTCCCGGGGAGCTGTTTTTT.

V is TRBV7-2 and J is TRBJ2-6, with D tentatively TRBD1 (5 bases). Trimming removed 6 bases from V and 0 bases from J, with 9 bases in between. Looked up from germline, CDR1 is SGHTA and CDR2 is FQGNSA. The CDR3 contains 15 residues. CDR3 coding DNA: TGTGCCAGCAGTCAACAGGTCTCTGGGGCCAACGTCCTGACTTTC. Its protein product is CASSQQVSGANVLTF.

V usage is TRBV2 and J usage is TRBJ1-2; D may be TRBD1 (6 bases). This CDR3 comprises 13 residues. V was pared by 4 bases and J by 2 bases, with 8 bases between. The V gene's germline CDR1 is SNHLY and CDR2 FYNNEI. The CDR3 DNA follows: TGTGCCAGCAGTGGGGGGCTAAACTATGGCTACACCTTC. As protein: CASSGGLNYGYTF.

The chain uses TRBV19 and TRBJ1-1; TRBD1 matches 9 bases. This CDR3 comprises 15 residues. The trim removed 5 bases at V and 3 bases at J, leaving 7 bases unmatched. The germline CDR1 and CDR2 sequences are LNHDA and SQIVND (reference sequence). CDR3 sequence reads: CASSPRRQGDTEAFF. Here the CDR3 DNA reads TGTGCCAGTAGTCCCCGTCGACAGGGGGACACTGAAGCTTTCTTT.

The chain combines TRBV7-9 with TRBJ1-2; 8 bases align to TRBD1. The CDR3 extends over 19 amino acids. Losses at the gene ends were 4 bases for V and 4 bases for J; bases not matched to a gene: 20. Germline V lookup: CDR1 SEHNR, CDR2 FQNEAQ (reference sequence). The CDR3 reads CASSSWPGGAKEFSYGYTF. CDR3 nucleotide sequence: TGTGCCAGCAGCTCATGGCCAGGGGGCGCGAAGGAGTTTTCCTATGGCTACACCTTC.

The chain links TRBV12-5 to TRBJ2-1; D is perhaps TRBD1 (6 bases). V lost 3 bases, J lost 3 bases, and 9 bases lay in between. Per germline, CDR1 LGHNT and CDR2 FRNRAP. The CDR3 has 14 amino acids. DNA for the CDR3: TGTGCTAGTGGTTTTACAGGGTACTACAATGAGCAGTTCTTC. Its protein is CASGFTGYYNEQFF.

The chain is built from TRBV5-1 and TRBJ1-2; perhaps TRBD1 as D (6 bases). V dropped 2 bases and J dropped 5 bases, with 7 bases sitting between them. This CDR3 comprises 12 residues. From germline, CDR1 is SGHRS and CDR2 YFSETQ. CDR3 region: CASSLQGYGYTF. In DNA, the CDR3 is TGCGCCAGCAGCTTACAGGGTTATGGCTACACCTTC.

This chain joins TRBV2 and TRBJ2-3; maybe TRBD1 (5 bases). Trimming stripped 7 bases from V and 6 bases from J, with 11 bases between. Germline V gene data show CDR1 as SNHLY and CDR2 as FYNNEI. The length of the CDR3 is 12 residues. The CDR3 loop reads CASNKGVDTQYF. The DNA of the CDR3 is TGTGCCAGCAATAAAGGGGTGGATACGCAGTATTTT.

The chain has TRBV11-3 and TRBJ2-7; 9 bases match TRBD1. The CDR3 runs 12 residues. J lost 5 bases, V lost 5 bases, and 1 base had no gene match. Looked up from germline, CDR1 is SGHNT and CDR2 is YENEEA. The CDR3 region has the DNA TGTGCCAGCAGCGGGACAGGGAACGAGCAGTACGTC. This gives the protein CASSGTGNEQYV.

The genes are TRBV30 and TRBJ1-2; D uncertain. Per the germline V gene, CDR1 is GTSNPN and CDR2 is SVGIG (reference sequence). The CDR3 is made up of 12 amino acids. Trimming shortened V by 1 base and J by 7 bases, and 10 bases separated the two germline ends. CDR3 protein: CAWSAGAGGYTF. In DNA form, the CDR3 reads TGTGCCTGGAGTGCGGGAGCTGGTGGCTACACCTTC.

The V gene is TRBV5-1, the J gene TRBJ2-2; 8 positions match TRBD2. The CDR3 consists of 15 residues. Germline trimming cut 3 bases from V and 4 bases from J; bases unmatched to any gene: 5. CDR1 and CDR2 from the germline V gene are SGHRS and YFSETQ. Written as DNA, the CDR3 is TGCGCCAGCAGCTCGGGACTAGGGTTCACCGGGGAGCTGTTTTTT. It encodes CASSSGLGFTGELFF.

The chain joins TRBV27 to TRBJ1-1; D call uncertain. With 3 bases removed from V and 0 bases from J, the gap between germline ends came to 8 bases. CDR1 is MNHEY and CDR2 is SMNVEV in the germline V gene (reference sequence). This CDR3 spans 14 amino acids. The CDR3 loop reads CASSFSGMNTEAFF. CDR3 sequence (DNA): TGTGCCAGCAGTTTCTCGGGAATGAACACTGAAGCTTTCTTT.

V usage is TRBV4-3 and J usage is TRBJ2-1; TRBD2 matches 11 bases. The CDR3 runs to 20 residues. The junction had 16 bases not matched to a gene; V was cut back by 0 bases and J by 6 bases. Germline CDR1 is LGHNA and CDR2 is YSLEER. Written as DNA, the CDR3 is TGCGCCAGCAGCCAAGACCCCAATAGCGGGAGGGCCCAATTCCCCAATGAGCAGTTCTTC. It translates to CASSQDPNSGRAQFPNEQFF.

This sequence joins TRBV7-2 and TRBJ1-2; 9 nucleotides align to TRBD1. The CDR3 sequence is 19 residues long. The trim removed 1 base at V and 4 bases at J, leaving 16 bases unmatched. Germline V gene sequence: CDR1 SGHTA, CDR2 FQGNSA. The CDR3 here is CASSLVPLLQGAQVYGYTF. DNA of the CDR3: TGTGCCAGCAGCTTAGTCCCGCTACTACAGGGGGCGCAGGTCTATGGCTACACCTTC.

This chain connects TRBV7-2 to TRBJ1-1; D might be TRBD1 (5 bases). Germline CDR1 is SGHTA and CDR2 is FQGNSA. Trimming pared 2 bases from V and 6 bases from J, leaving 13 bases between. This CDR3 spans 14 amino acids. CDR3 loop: CASSLFGGNAEAFF. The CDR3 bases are TGTGCCAGCAGCTTATTCGGGGGGAATGCTGAAGCTTTCTTT.